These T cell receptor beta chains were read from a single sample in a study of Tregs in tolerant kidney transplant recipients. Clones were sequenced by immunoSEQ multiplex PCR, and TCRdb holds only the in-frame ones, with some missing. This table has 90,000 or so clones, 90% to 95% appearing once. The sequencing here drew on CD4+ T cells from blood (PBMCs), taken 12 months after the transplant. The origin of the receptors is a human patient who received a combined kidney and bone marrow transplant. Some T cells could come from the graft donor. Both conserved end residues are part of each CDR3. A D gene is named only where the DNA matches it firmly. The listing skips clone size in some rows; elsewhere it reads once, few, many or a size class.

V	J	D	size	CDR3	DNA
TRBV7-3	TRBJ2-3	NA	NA	CASSLVSGFGFDTQYF	TGTGCCAGCAGCTTAGTTAGTGGATTCGGGTTTGATACGCAGTATTTT
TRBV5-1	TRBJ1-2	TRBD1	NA	CASSLTGGVSNRGYTF	TGCGCCAGCAGCCTTACAGGGGGCGTATCGAATCGGGGCTACACCTTC
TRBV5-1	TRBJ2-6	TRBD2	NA	CASSLGWVAGGPSPGANVLTF	TGCGCCAGCAGCTTGGGATGGGTAGCGGGAGGGCCTAGCCCTGGGGCCAACGTCCTGACTTTC
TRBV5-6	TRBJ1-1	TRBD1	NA	CASSFGTGGNTEAFF	TGTGCCAGCAGCTTCGGGACAGGGGGGAACACTGAAGCTTTCTTT
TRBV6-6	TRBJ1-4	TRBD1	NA	CASSYSSRTGHEKLFF	TGTGCCAGCAGTTACTCCTCACGGACAGGGCATGAAAAACTGTTTTTT
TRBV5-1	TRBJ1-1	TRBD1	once	CASSPRTGTSTEAFF	TGCGCCAGCAGCCCGCGGACAGGGACGAGCACTGAAGCTTTCTTT
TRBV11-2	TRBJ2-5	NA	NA	CASSLAGETQYF	TGTGCCAGCAGCTTAGCGGGGGAGACCCAGTACTTC
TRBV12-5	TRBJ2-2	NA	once	CASGSANTGELFF	TGTGCTAGTGGTTCAGCGAACACCGGGGAGCTGTTTTTT
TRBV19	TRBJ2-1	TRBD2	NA	CASSMMKLAGIDEQFF	TGTGCCAGTAGTATGATGAAACTAGCGGGAATAGATGAGCAGTTCTTC
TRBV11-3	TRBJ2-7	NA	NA	CASSLVVQVNFPYEQYF	TGTGCCAGCAGCTTAGTAGTACAGGTTAATTTTCCCTACGAGCAGTACTTC
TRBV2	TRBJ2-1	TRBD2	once	CASRERTSGSSYNEQFF	TGTGCCAGCAGAGAAAGGACTAGCGGGAGCTCCTACAATGAGCAGTTCTTC
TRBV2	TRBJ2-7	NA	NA	CASSRTVIEQYF	TGTGCCAGCAGTCGGACAGTCATAGAGCAGTACTTC
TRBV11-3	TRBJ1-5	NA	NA	CASSSFGRDTVSNQPQHF	TGTGCCAGCAGCTCATTCGGCCGGGACACCGTTAGCAATCAGCCCCAGCATTTT
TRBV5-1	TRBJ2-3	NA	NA	CASSLVTGSTDTQYF	TGCGCCAGCAGCTTGGTAACGGGGAGCACAGATACGCAGTATTTT
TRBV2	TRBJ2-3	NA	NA	CASSALVTKDTQYF	TGTGCCAGCAGTGCCCTCGTGACAAAAGATACGCAGTATTTT
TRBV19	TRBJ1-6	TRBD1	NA	CASSSPGQGGSPLHF	TGTGCCAGTAGTTCTCCGGGACAGGGAGGTTCACCCCTCCACTTT
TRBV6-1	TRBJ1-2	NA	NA	CASRQGGYGYTF	TGTGCCAGCAGACAGGGTGGCTATGGCTACACCTTC
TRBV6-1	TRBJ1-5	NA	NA	CASRREVGTGWPQHF	TGTGCCAGCCGTAGGGAGGTGGGAACTGGGTGGCCCCAGCATTTT
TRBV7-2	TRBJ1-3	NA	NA	CASSPQTAGNTIYF	TGTGCCAGCAGCCCTCAGACAGCTGGAAACACCATATATTTT
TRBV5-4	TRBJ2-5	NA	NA	CASSWLKLDTQGTQYF	TGTGCCAGCAGCTGGTTGAAGTTGGACACCCAGGGCACCCAGTACTTC
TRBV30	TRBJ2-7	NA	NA	CAWSPGRTYEQYF	TGTGCCTGGAGCCCAGGGAGGACCTACGAGCAGTACTTC
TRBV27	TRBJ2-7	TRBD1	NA	CASSFRDSSYEQYF	TGTGCCAGCAGTTTCCGGGACAGCTCCTACGAGCAGTACTTC
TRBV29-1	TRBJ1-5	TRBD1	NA	CSVGQGGQPQHF	TGCAGCGTTGGACAGGGGGGTCAGCCCCAGCATTTT
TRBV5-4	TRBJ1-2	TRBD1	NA	CASSFPGQGRDSNYGYTF	TGTGCCAGCAGCTTCCCTGGACAGGGCCGGGATTCTAACTATGGCTACACCTTC
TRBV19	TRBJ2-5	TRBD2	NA	CASSVGLAGKETQYF	TGTGCCAGTAGTGTGGGACTAGCGGGAAAAGAGACCCAGTACTTC
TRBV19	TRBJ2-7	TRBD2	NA	CASSIVGGPGEQYF	TGTGCCAGTAGTATTGTGGGAGGGCCGGGGGAGCAGTACTTC